This entry concerns a single T cell receptor (beta chain). Its cognate antigen is unknown. The source of the sample is a study of tumor-infiltrating lymphocytes in localized non-small cell lung cancer. Study-wide results and caveats: No T-cell fraction difference was seen between IM1 and IM2 tumors.

The table came from immunoSEQ multiplex PCR; TCRdb's copy has only in-frame clones and leaves some out. The profile shows approximately 7,400 clones, less than 70% of them singletons. Sequenced input: uninvolved lung tissue not adjacent to the tumor. The origin of this receptor is a human donor with non-small cell lung cancer.

This chain's CDR3 is CATSRASGGVSAYEQYF. CDR3 coding DNA: TGTGCCACCAGCAGAGCTAGCGGGGGGGTTAGCGCCTACGAGCAGTACTTC. J is TRBJ2-7 and V is TRBV15, with 12 bases matching TRBD2. CDR1 is LNHNV, CDR2 YYDKDF, per germline (reference sequence). Losses at the gene ends were 1 base for V and 2 bases for J; bases not matched to a gene: 6. The CDR3 is 17 amino acids. The whole variable domain, filled in from reference TRBV15 and TRBJ2-7, reads DAMVIQNPRYQVTQFGKPVTLSCSQTLNHNVMYWYQQKSSQAPKLLFHYYDKDFNNEADTPDNFQSRRPNTSFCFLDIRSPGLGDTAMYLCATSRASGGVSAYEQYFGPGTRLTVT.